This T cell receptor beta chain came from a study of blood T cells in healthy people across ages. Then a second PCR, running roughly 7 to 12 cycles, was carried out with a sample-barcoded 5' primer and a J-beta primer mix. TCRdb redid the calling of the 5' RACE reads with MiXCR, one entry per CDR3 protein. The sample lists hundreds of thousands of distinct CDR3 sequences, approximately 50% occurring once. The CDR3 runs 12 residues. The trim removed 4 bases at V and 9 bases at J, leaving 4 bases unmatched. CDR1 and CDR2 (germline): LGHDT, YNNKEL (reference sequence). This clonotype was found a few times.

This TCR derives from a man aged 55 to 70 in good health. The V gene is TRBV3-1, the J gene TRBJ2-3; TRBD2 matches 7 bases. Sequenced: blood. The CDR3 nucleotides are TGTGCCAGCAGCCCTCAGCGGGGAACGCAGTATTTT. It yields the protein CASSPQRGTQYF.